What follows describes a single T cell receptor beta chain. Germline V gene sequence: CDR1 KGHSH, CDR2 LQKENI. The CDR3 has 16 residues. V was cut by 2 bases and J by 6 bases, with 18 bases left in between. This entry comes from a study of human T cells and chemical hapten exposure. Per the study methods: A per-sample median of about 100,000 TCRs was observed, with counts ranging from roughly 23,224 to 700,000. TCRdb recomputed calls from the RACE reads with MiXCR, one row per CDR3 protein. It is TCRdb's table, rather than the study itself, that gives the V and J calls and clone size. The table includes approximately 52,000 distinct CDR3 sequences, approximately 9.6% detected once. As for time point: pre-sensitization, week 0. Treatment indicated: therapeutic diphenylcyclopropenone sensitization with weekly scalp DPC. Total RNA extraction was carried out from unfractionated whole blood.

This TCR was recovered from a woman in her 30s with alopecia areata. Some clones in this sample may be carry-over from other donors' samples. The material was whole blood, obtained in connection with sensitization to the hapten diphenylcyclopropenone (DPC). This chain connects TRBV18 to TRBJ2-3, with D perhaps matching TRBD1 (5 bases). The CDR3: CASSPGAGGGADTQYF. CDR3 bases: TGTGCCAGCTCACCAGGGGCAGGCGGTGGGGCGGATACGCAGTATTTT.